These 25 T cell receptor beta chains share one sample of origin, sequenced in a study of Ad26.COV2.S vaccination and SARS-CoV-2 variants. Profiled with immunoSEQ multiplex PCR; TCRdb holds only in-frame clones, not every one. The repertoire holds some 420,000 clones, with approximately 88% as singletons. Treatment given: roughly 20 received Ad26.COV2.S at low or high dose, single or two shots; several received placebo; per-sample allocation not given. The samples were gathered on day 63 after the first injection of vaccine or placebo. Material: peripheral blood, obtained in a trial of Ad26.COV2.S vaccine versus placebo. These TCRs come from a person between 18 and 65 years old who received the Ad26.COV2.S COVID-19 vaccine or a placebo.

This sequence joins TRBV4-2 and TRBJ1-4, with a possible D match to TRBD1 (5 bases). This CDR3 has 13 residues. The ends were cut back, 4 bases at V and 8 bases at J, with 11 bases in the middle. CDR1 and CDR2 (germline): LGHNA, YNFKEQ. CDR3 coding DNA: TGTGCCAGCAGCCTAAGGGGATGGGAAAAACTGTTTTTT. Protein sequence: CASSLRGWEKLFF.

This clone occurred once. The V call is TRBV4-1, the J call TRBJ1-6; D gene ambiguous. This CDR3 has 17 residues. Trimming shortened V by 0 bases and J by 9 bases, and 18 bases separated the two germline ends. The germline V gene encodes CDR1 MGHRA and CDR2 YSYEKL. This chain's CDR3 is CASSQDRRGRASSPLHF. The CDR3 DNA sequence: TGCGCCAGCAGCCAAGATCGTCGAGGAAGAGCGAGTTCACCCCTCCACTTT.

This chain links TRBV20-1 with TRBJ2-3, with 13 bases aligning to TRBD2. The V gene's germline CDR1 is DFQATT and CDR2 SNEGSKA (reference sequence). There are 14 residues in the CDR3. V lost 3 bases to trimming and J lost 5 bases; unmatched junction nucleotides: 2. The CDR3 DNA is TGCAGTGCTAGTCGACTAGCGGGGGGAGATACGCAGTATTTT. Protein: CSASRLAGGDTQYF.

The rearrangement uses TRBV6-5 and TRBJ1-3; possible D gene TRBD1, 6 bases. The CDR3 runs 13 residues. Germline values: CDR1 MNHEY, CDR2 SVGAGI. V gave up 11 bases and J gave up 4 bases, with 15 bases separating them. This CDR3 is CAPRAGVGNTIYF. The CDR3 DNA reads TGTGCCCCCAGGGCAGGGGTGGGAAACACCATATATTTT.

The rearrangement links TRBV15 to TRBJ2-1, with D possibly matching TRBD1 (6 bases). The V end lost 1 base, the J end lost 7 bases, and 11 bases lay between the germline ends. The CDR3 runs to 14 residues. Germline values: CDR1 LNHNV, CDR2 YYDKDF (reference sequence). CDR3 coding DNA: TGTGCCACCAGCAGAGGGGGCAGGGGAAATGAGCAGTTCTTC. This gives the protein CATSRGGRGNEQFF.

The V gene is TRBV5-1, the J gene TRBJ2-7; D ambiguous. The CDR3 has 13 amino acids. Germline CDR1 SGHRS, CDR2 YFSETQ. Trimming pared 0 bases from V and 0 bases from J, leaving 4 bases between. The CDR3 sequence: CASSLANSYEQYF. The CDR3 bases are TGCGCCAGCAGCTTGGCCAACTCCTACGAGCAGTACTTC.

The genes are TRBV9 and TRBJ2-3, with D uncertain. The CDR3 length is 15 residues. V shed 0 bases and J shed 2 bases, with 10 bases lying between them. Per germline, CDR1 SGDLS and CDR2 YYNGEE. CDR3 in DNA: TGTGCCAGCAGCGTAGAAGAGCGACCCACAGATACGCAGTATTTT. Translated: CASSVEERPTDTQYF.

The gene calls are TRBV29-1 and TRBJ2-3, with TRBD1 as a possible D gene (5 bases). Per germline, CDR1 SQVTM and CDR2 ANQGSEA. Trimming pared 3 bases from V and 6 bases from J, leaving 19 bases between. The CDR3 has 15 amino acids. The CDR3 DNA reads TGCAGCGTTGACCTCCCCGAAGTCAGGGTCGATACGCAGTATTTT. As protein: CSVDLPEVRVDTQYF.

This chain connects TRBV6-5 to TRBJ2-5; D uncertain. V lost 4 bases and J 0 bases, leaving 3 bases between the germline ends. The CDR3 totals 12 residues. Germline V gene data show CDR1 as MNHEY and CDR2 as SVGAGI. The CDR3 spells CASSSNQETQYF. In DNA, the CDR3 is TGTGCCAGCAGTTCGAACCAAGAGACCCAGTACTTC.

The gene calls are TRBV7-9 and TRBJ2-1; the D gene could be TRBD1 or TRBD2 (5 bases each). V was cut by 2 bases and J by 1 base, with 15 bases left in between. The CDR3 totals 17 residues. The germline CDR1 and CDR2 sequences are SEHNR and FQNEAQ (reference sequence). CDR3 DNA: TGTGCCAGCAGCTTACCGTCTTGGGGACCATCCTACAATGAGCAGTTCTTC. This codes for CASSLPSWGPSYNEQFF.

The DNA of the CDR3 is TGTGCCAGCAGTGAATTGATGGACGGTCAGCCCCAGCATTTT. Translation gives CASSELMDGQPQHF. This chain connects TRBV2 to TRBJ1-5; D call uncertain. V lost 2 bases, J lost 6 bases, and 11 bases lay in between. The V gene's germline CDR1 is SNHLY and CDR2 FYNNEI. CDR3 length: 14 residues.

The chain links TRBV5-1 to TRBJ2-5; D is undetermined. Trimming cost V 0 bases and J 0 bases, with 3 bases left between them. This CDR3 is 13 amino acids long. In germline, CDR1 is SGHRS, CDR2 YFSETQ. The CDR3 DNA reads as TGCGCCAGCAGCTTGGCCAACCAAGAGACCCAGTACTTC. Its translation: CASSLANQETQYF.

The genes are TRBV7-3 and TRBJ2-1, with 7 bases that match TRBD1. Trimming took 3 bases from V and 6 from J; bases not matched to a gene: 8. This CDR3 spans 15 amino acids. CDR1 is SGHTA and CDR2 is FQGTGA in the germline V gene. DNA for the CDR3: TGTGCCAGCAGCTTGTCCGGGACAGTCGGCAATGAGCAGTTCTTC. Protein product: CASSLSGTVGNEQFF.

The V and J genes are TRBV29-1 and TRBJ1-1, with D possibly being TRBD1 (6 bases). The CDR3 sequence is 13 residues long. Germline V lookup: CDR1 SQVTM, CDR2 ANQGSEA. The V end was cut by 7 bases, the J end by 0 bases, with 12 bases between. CDR3 sequence: CSETRGLNTEAFF. CDR3 DNA sequence: TGCAGCGAGACCAGGGGTTTGAACACTGAAGCTTTCTTT. Drawing the rest from reference TRBV29-1 and TRBJ1-1, the complete variable domain is SAVISQKPSRDICQRGTSLTIQCQVDSQVTMMFWYRQQPGQSLTLIATANQGSEATYESGFVIDKFPISRPNLTFSTLTVSNMSPEDSSIYLCSETRGLNTEAFFGQGTRLTVV.

The chain combines TRBV7-2 with TRBJ1-3; the D is unclear. In germline, CDR1 is SGHTA, CDR2 FQGNSA. This CDR3 is 15 amino acids long. V lost 1 base and J lost 1, with 8 bases in between. This chain's CDR3 is CASSLESGSGNTIYF. The DNA of the CDR3 is TGTGCCAGCAGCTTAGAATCCGGATCTGGAAACACCATATATTTT. The full variable domain, in which reference TRBV7-2 and TRBJ1-3 provide the parts outside the CDR3, is GAGVSQSPSNKVTEKGKDVELRCDPISGHTALYWYRQSLGQGLEFLIYFQGNSAPDKSGLPSDRFSAERTGGSVSTLTIQRTQQEDSAVYLCASSLESGSGNTIYFGEGSWLTVV.

The rearrangement joins TRBV2 to TRBJ2-2, with D perhaps TRBD1 or TRBD2 (5 bases each). Trimming took 6 bases from V and 2 from J, leaving 10 bases between them. Germline loops: CDR1 SNHLY, CDR2 FYNNEI. The CDR3 is made up of 14 amino acids. The CDR3: CASSRDGNTGELFF. DNA for the CDR3: TGTGCCAGCAGCCGGGACGGTAACACCGGGGAGCTGTTTTTT. Together with reference TRBV2 and TRBJ2-2, the CDR3 gives the full variable domain: EPEVTQTPSHQVTQMGQEVILRCVPISNHLYFYWYRQILGQKVEFLVSFYNNEISEKSEIFDDQFSVERPDGSNFTLKIRSTKLEDSAMYFCASSRDGNTGELFFGEGSRLTVL.

V is TRBV7-9 and J is TRBJ2-4; D assignment may be TRBD1 or TRBD2 (6 bases each). CDR1 and CDR2 (germline): SEHNR, FQNEAQ (reference sequence). V lost 5 bases to trimming and J lost 1 base, with 15 bases between them. This CDR3 spans 16 amino acids. CDR3 residues: CASSLTGRLAKNIQYF. CDR3 bases: TGTGCCAGCAGCCTAACAGGGAGGTTGGCCAAAAACATTCAGTACTTC.

V gene TRBV28 combines with J gene TRBJ1-2; possible D gene TRBD1, 5 bases. The CDR3 consists of 14 residues. Germline CDR1 is MDHEN and CDR2 is SYDVKM. Trimming shortened V by 5 bases and J by 4 bases, and 14 bases separated the two germline ends. The CDR3 loop reads CASSIQGSSYGYTF. CDR3 DNA sequence: TGTGCCAGCAGTATCCAGGGATCGAGCTATGGCTACACCTTC.

This clone was counted many times. V and J are TRBV4-2 and TRBJ2-7; 8 positions match TRBD2. Germline CDR1 reads LGHNA; CDR2 reads YNFKEQ. The CDR3 has 16 residues. With V trimmed by 0 bases and J by 2 bases, 6 bases remained unmatched. CDR3 protein: CASSQEKAGATYEQYF. The CDR3 coding sequence is TGTGCCAGCAGCCAAGAGAAAGCGGGGGCAACCTACGAGCAGTACTTC.

The rearrangement links TRBV4-2 to TRBJ2-5; 9 bases are a match to TRBD1. The CDR3 covers 14 residues. Germline trimming cut 3 bases from V and 9 bases from J; bases unmatched to any gene: 8. Germline V gives CDR1 LGHNA, CDR2 YNFKEQ. The CDR3 nucleotides read TGTGCCAGCAGCCAGACAGGGGGGGGAGTGGCCCAGTACTTC. As protein: CASSQTGGGVAQYF.

The chain is built from TRBV28 and TRBJ2-7; 8 bases map to TRBD1. V shed 8 bases, J shed 0 bases, and the junction held 12 bases outside the gene matches. This CDR3 is built from 16 residues. CDR1 is MDHEN and CDR2 is SYDVKM in the germline V gene. The CDR3 DNA reads TGTGCCAGCTCTGAGCCGGACAGGGCGGACTCCTACGAGCAGTACTTC. Its translation is CASSEPDRADSYEQYF.

The chain couples TRBV7-9 to TRBJ1-2; 10 bases match TRBD1. CDR3 length: 13 residues. V was clipped by 4 bases and J by 8 bases; unmatched bases: 4. The germline gives CDR1 SEHNR, CDR2 FQNEAQ (reference sequence). This CDR3 reads CASSSGQGEGYTF. The DNA of the CDR3 is TGTGCCAGCAGCTCCGGACAGGGGGAGGGCTACACCTTC.

This chain uses TRBV6-5 with TRBJ1-6, with D possibly TRBD1 on 6 matching bases. With 3 bases removed from V and 8 bases from J, the gap between germline ends came to 11 bases. Looked up from germline, CDR1 is MNHEY and CDR2 is SVGAGI. The CDR3 has 14 residues. CDR3 protein: CASSYSTGYSPLHF. The DNA of the CDR3 is TGTGCCAGCAGTTATTCCACAGGGTATTCACCCCTCCACTTT.

CDR3 nucleotides: TGTGCCAGCAGTTTGCCAGGGGCGTTCTATGGCTACACCTTC. This gives the protein CASSLPGAFYGYTF. This chain links TRBV28 with TRBJ1-2; a possible D gene is TRBD1 (6 bases). The length of the CDR3 is 14 residues. V was pared by 3 bases and J by 4 bases, with 12 bases between. Germline V gene sequence: CDR1 MDHEN, CDR2 SYDVKM.

The chain has TRBV18 and TRBJ2-3; the D is unclear. The germline V gene encodes CDR1 KGHSH and CDR2 LQKENI. Trimming removed 3 bases from V and 4 bases from J, with 8 bases in between. CDR3 length: 13 amino acids. The DNA for the CDR3 is TGTGCCAGCTCACCTACCCGGGCAGATACGCAGTATTTT. Amino acids: CASSPTRADTQYF.